This TCR beta chain was observed in a study of radiation and T cells in renal cell carcinoma. Study-wide points: Compared with controls, irradiated tumors showed greater TCR clonality.

Measured with immunoSEQ multiplex PCR; TCRdb has only the in-frame clones, and not every one. This repertoire shows 23,000 or so clones, 58% found once; its top ten account for 20% to 25%. As regards this clone: Its antigen is not identified.

The V and J ends lost 4 bases and 5 bases respectively, with 17 bases between them. This CDR3 is 15 amino acids long. Germline V gene data show CDR1 as SGHTA and CDR2 as FQGNSA. Treatment in this sample: treatment-naive control, cytoreductive nephrectomy. Control tumor donors were several females and roughly ten males, median age approximately 58 years. Specimen: tumor tissue, collected from a patient whose treatment was nephrectomy without radiotherapy. The chain joins TRBV7-2 to TRBJ2-5; D call uncertain. The sequence was collected from a man aged 40-50 years with renal cell carcinoma. The CDR3 DNA reads TGTGCCAGCAGCTCCCGGACGGCGGCCGGGGAGACCCAGTACTTC. This sequence encodes CASSSRTAAGETQYF.